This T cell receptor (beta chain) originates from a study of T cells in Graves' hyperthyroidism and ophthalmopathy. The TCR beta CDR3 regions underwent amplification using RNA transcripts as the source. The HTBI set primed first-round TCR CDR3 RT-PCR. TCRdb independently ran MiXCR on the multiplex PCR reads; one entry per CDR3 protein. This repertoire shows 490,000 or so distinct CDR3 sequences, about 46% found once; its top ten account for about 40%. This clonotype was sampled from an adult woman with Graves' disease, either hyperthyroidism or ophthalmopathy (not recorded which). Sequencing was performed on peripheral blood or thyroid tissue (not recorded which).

CDR3 amino acids: CAIRDRGTRGTQYF. In DNA form, the CDR3 reads TGTGCCATCAGGGACAGGGGGACACGTGGGACCCAGTACTTC. The chain uses TRBV10-3 and TRBJ2-5; 10 nucleotides line up with TRBD1. The CDR3 loop spans 14 amino acids. Germline CDR1 ENHRY, CDR2 SYGVKD. The junction had 8 bases not matched to a gene; V was cut back by 6 bases and J by 7 bases.